These 22 T cell receptor beta chains were all obtained from the same sample, sequenced in a study of T-cell memory formation after mild COVID-19. TCRdb reprocessed the 5' RACE reads with MiXCR, giving one entry per CDR3 protein. In the table there are about 270,000 distinct CDR3 sequences, 15% to 20% of which are singletons. The source material was PBMCs or a T cell subset sorted from them (not recorded which). These receptor sequences come from a man younger than 30 who had mild COVID-19 (a few samples of this study predate the infection). Cell type and time point are not known.

This clonotype was recorded at least ten times. V usage is TRBV20-1 and J usage is TRBJ1-2; D is unclear. The CDR3 has 14 amino acids. From germline, CDR1 is DFQATT and CDR2 SNEGSKA (reference sequence). Trimming shortened V by 1 base and J by 3 bases, and 12 bases separated the two germline ends. The CDR3 coding sequence is TGCAGTGCTAGAGGGAACCCTGGGGACTATGGCTACACCTTC. Amino acid sequence: CSARGNPGDYGYTF.

The rearrangement joins TRBV7-2 to TRBJ2-1, with D perhaps matching TRBD2 (6 bases). The V and J ends lost 5 bases and 3 bases respectively, with 14 bases between them. CDR1 and CDR2 (germline): SGHTA, FQGNSA. The CDR3 is 15 residues long. The CDR3 nucleotides are TGTGCCAGCAGCGGAAGTGGCGGGGTCTACAATGAGCAGTTCTTC. Translating it yields CASSGSGGVYNEQFF.

The chain carries TRBV6-2 or TRBV6-3 and TRBJ2-2; D is unclear. The CDR3 has 11 residues. Deletions cut 6 bases from V and 6 bases from J, with 5 bases between. Germline CDR1 is MNHEY and CDR2 is SVGEGT. The CDR3 bases are TGTGCCAGCAGGGTCCCCGGGGAGCTGTTTTTT. Its translation is CASRVPGELFF.

The sample holds many counts of this clonotype. V usage is TRBV5-5 and J usage is TRBJ2-3; 7 bases are shared with TRBD1. CDR1 SGHKS and CDR2 YYEKEE come from the germline V gene (reference sequence). The V gene end was trimmed by 0 bases and the J gene end by 3 bases; junction bases not matched to a gene: 1. The CDR3 loop spans 14 amino acids. This chain's CDR3 is CASSLARGTDTQYF. In DNA, the CDR3 is TGTGCCAGCAGCTTGGCCAGGGGGACAGATACGCAGTATTTT.

The J gene is TRBJ2-1, the V gene TRBV6-2 or TRBV6-3; 10 bases match TRBD1. CDR3 length: 16 residues. CDR1 MNHEY and CDR2 SVGEGT come from the germline V gene. Losses at the gene ends were 2 bases for V and 4 bases for J; bases not matched to a gene: 5. CDR3 nucleotide sequence: TGTGCCAGCAGTTACGTAAGGACAGGGGGTTACAATGAGCAGTTCTTC. It translates to CASSYVRTGGYNEQFF.

DNA of the CDR3: TGTGCCAGCAGTAACCCGGGGGGGCCGGCAGATACGCAGTATTTT. It is translated as CASSNPGGPADTQYF. This sequence joins TRBV6-5 and TRBJ2-3, with 8 bases lining up with TRBD2. The trim removed 5 bases at V and 4 bases at J, leaving 8 bases unmatched. This CDR3 contains 15 residues. Germline-derived CDR1 and CDR2 are MNHEY and SVGAGI.

The V and J genes are TRBV28 and TRBJ2-5; TRBD2 aligns across 7 bases. The CDR3 contains 11 residues. V was pared by 6 bases and J by 7 bases, with 2 bases of the junction left unmatched. The V gene's germline CDR1 is MDHEN and CDR2 SYDVKM. CDR3 amino acids: CASSGEGTQYF. DNA of the CDR3: TGTGCCAGCAGCGGGGAGGGGACCCAGTACTTC.

V and J are TRBV6-5 and TRBJ2-5; possible D gene TRBD1, 6 bases. V was pared by 6 bases and J by 5 bases, with 13 bases between. Germline V CDR1 and CDR2: MNHEY, SVGAGI. CDR3 length: 13 residues. The CDR3 sequence is CASSPDRRETQYF. The CDR3 region has the DNA TGTGCCAGCAGCCCCGACAGGAGGGAGACCCAGTACTTC.

This sequence joins TRBV20-1 and TRBJ2-5, with 12 positions matching TRBD2. Trimming removed 5 bases from V and 0 bases from J; junction bases left unmatched: 1. Germline lookup yields CDR1 DFQATT and CDR2 SNEGSKA (reference sequence). The CDR3 runs to 14 residues. The chain's CDR3 is CSARLAGDQETQYF. CDR3 coding DNA: TGCAGTGCTCGACTAGCGGGGGACCAAGAGACCCAGTACTTC.

The CDR3 spells CATSPFSGDSGYTF. The CDR3 region has the DNA TGTGCCACCAGCCCCTTTTCAGGGGACAGCGGCTACACCTTC. The V and J genes are TRBV15 and TRBJ1-2, with 7 bases lining up with TRBD1. This CDR3 is built from 14 residues. CDR1 LNHNV and CDR2 YYDKDF come from the germline V gene (reference sequence). V gave up 5 bases and J gave up 8 bases; unmatched junction bases: 11.

This chain connects TRBV5-5 to TRBJ2-2, with TRBD2 as a possible D gene (6 bases). V dropped 4 bases and J dropped 5 bases, with 18 bases sitting between them. There are 16 residues in the CDR3. Germline assignment: CDR1 SGHKS and CDR2 YYEKEE (reference sequence). The CDR3 is CASSGVPGLLTGELFF. DNA of the CDR3: TGTGCCAGCAGCGGAGTGCCGGGACTCCTAACCGGGGAGCTGTTTTTT.

The rearrangement links TRBV7-2 to TRBJ1-6; D gene uncertain. Trimming removed 5 bases at V and 7 bases at J, with 6 bases between. The CDR3 loop spans 12 amino acids. In germline, CDR1 is SGHTA, CDR2 FQGNSA. The CDR3 region is CASSIRNSPLHF. As DNA, the CDR3 is TGTGCCAGCAGCATCAGGAATTCACCCCTCCACTTT.

This chain links TRBV28 with TRBJ2-3, with TRBD2 matching over 10 bases. This CDR3 is built from 15 residues. V gave up 8 bases and J gave up 6 bases; unmatched junction bases: 11. The germline V gene has CDR1 MDHEN and CDR2 SYDVKM. The CDR3 DNA is TGTGCCAGCCAGGGGGCTGAGACTAGCGGGGATACGCAGTATTTT. Translation: CASQGAETSGDTQYF.

The rearrangement links TRBV5-1 to TRBJ2-5; no clear D. CDR3 length: 14 amino acids. With 1 base removed from V and 3 bases from J, the gap between germline ends came to 10 bases. Per germline, CDR1 SGHRS and CDR2 YFSETQ. The CDR3, as DNA: TGCGCCAGCAGCTTGAGGCGCATGGAAGAGACCCAGTACTTC. The encoded protein is CASSLRRMEETQYF. Full variable domain (rest looked up from reference TRBV5-1 and TRBJ2-5): KAGVTQTPRYLIKTRGQQVTLSCSPISGHRSVSWYQQTPGQGLQFLFEYFSETQRNKGNFPGRFSGRQFSNSRSEMNVSTLELGDSALYLCASSLRRMEETQYFGPGTRLLVL.

The rearrangement links TRBV7-6 to TRBJ2-7; 7 positions agree with TRBD1. V lost 2 bases, J lost 2 bases, and 3 bases stayed unmatched. The CDR3 totals 14 residues. The germline V gene encodes CDR1 SGHVS and CDR2 FNYEAQ. This chain's CDR3 is CASSLSDRAYEQYF. Written as DNA, the CDR3 is TGTGCCAGCAGCTTAAGTGACAGGGCCTACGAGCAGTACTTC.

The chain is built from TRBV18 and TRBJ1-5, with TRBD1 identical over 11 bases. The V gene end was trimmed by 5 bases and the J gene end by 7 bases; junction bases not matched to a gene: 10. From germline, CDR1 is KGHSH and CDR2 LQKENI. The CDR3 consists of 16 residues. The chain's CDR3 is CASSGTGGRFDQPQHF. The CDR3 nucleotides are TGTGCCAGCTCAGGGACAGGGGGTCGTTTCGACCAGCCCCAGCATTTT.

This clonotype was detected many times. In DNA, the CDR3 is TGCGCCAGCAGCTCAGGGACAGCCACAGATACGCAGTATTTT. This codes for CASSSGTATDTQYF. The J gene is TRBJ2-3, the V gene TRBV5-1; TRBD1 matches at 7 bases. CDR1 is SGHRS, CDR2 YFSETQ, per germline. The J segment lost 2 bases and the V segment lost 3 bases, leaving 3 bases of the junction unmatched. CDR3 length equals 14 residues.

The table lists this clonotype with a few counts. J is TRBJ1-1 and V is TRBV12-5, with 7 bases identical to TRBD1. CDR1 and CDR2 (germline): LGHNT, FRNRAP. The length of the CDR3 is 13 residues. V lost 7 bases to trimming and J lost 8 bases; unmatched junction nucleotides: 10. The chain's CDR3 is CASARDSALEAFF. CDR3 DNA sequence: TGTGCTAGTGCCAGGGACAGCGCATTAGAAGCTTTCTTT.

This clonotype was seen more than once but under ten times. The V call is TRBV7-3, the J call TRBJ1-3, with TRBD1 as a possible D gene (5 bases). Between the trimmed V and J ends, which lost 5 bases and 0 bases, there was a span of 8 bases. Per germline, CDR1 SGHTA and CDR2 FQGTGA. The CDR3 is 14 amino acids. CDR3 amino acids: CASSQGTSGNTIYF. The CDR3 nucleotides read TGTGCCAGCAGCCAGGGTACCTCTGGAAACACCATATATTTT.

This clonotype was seen more than once but under ten times. The chain links TRBV4-3 to TRBJ2-1, with 7 bases identical to TRBD2. Losses at the gene ends were 0 bases for V and 1 base for J; bases not matched to a gene: 0. The CDR3 spans 15 residues. CDR1 is LGHNA and CDR2 is YSLEER in the germline V gene. CDR3 sequence reads: CASSQEGLSYNEQFF. The CDR3 nucleotides read TGCGCCAGCAGCCAAGAGGGACTATCCTACAATGAGCAGTTCTTC.

The J gene is TRBJ2-2, the V gene TRBV4-2, with D possibly being TRBD2 (6 bases). The CDR3 length is 16 residues. Germline CDR1 LGHNA, CDR2 YNFKEQ. Trimming took 7 bases from V and 3 from J, leaving 18 bases between them. In nucleotides, the CDR3 is TGTGCCAGCACCGCCCGATGGGGGGTTGACACCGGGGAGCTGTTTTTT. Protein product: CASTARWGVDTGELFF.

The sample holds a few counts of this clonotype. The CDR3 region is CASSPIWGRETQYF. CDR3 bases: TGCGCCAGCAGCCCAATTTGGGGGCGAGAGACCCAGTACTTC. The V and J genes are TRBV5-1 and TRBJ2-5; maybe TRBD1 (6 bases). CDR1 is SGHRS, CDR2 YFSETQ, per germline. The V gene lost 4 bases and the J gene lost 4 bases, with 14 bases spanning the gap. This CDR3 is built from 14 residues.